This passage covers 14 T cell receptor beta chains from one sample sequenced in a study of metastatic and nonmetastatic thyroid tumors. Thyroid surgery took place with no prior treatment in any patient. TCRdb ran MiXCR on the PCR reads. The table records about 33,000 clones, over 15% of them present only once. What was sequenced was blood. Source of these receptors: a female donor with papillary thyroid cancer or a benign thyroid nodule (not recorded which). Some clones in this sample may be carry-over from other donors' samples.

This clone was recorded at least ten times. The rearrangement links TRBV5-4 to TRBJ2-7; D might be TRBD1 (6 bases). The CDR3 has 16 amino acids. The germline V and J ends were trimmed by 4 bases and 5 bases, with 22 bases remaining between them. CDR1 and CDR2 from the germline V gene are SGHNT and YYREEE (reference sequence). In DNA form, the CDR3 reads TGTGCCAGCAGCCCAGGGAAGGACAGCCCGTTGGACGAGCAGTACTTC. This gives the protein CASSPGKDSPLDEQYF.

This clone was detected many times. The same CDR3 is also encoded by other DNA sequences in this sample. The rearrangement uses TRBV3-1 and TRBJ1-1; possibly TRBD1 for D (5 bases). Trimming took 3 bases from V and 2 from J, leaving 7 bases between them. Germline loops: CDR1 LGHDT, CDR2 YNNKEL (reference sequence). The CDR3 consists of 13 residues. The CDR3 DNA sequence: TGTGCCAGCAGCCATGGGGCCAACACTGAAGCTTTCTTT. Its protein is CASSHGANTEAFF.

This clone was found many times. This rearrangement joins TRBV5-1 to TRBJ1-5, with a possible D match to TRBD1 (6 bases). The CDR3 contains 16 residues. V shed 4 bases and J shed 5 bases, with 19 bases lying between them. CDR1 SGHRS and CDR2 YFSETQ come from the germline V gene. The CDR3 nucleotides are TGCGCCAGCAGCCCCGCCCCAGGGGATAGGTATCAGCCCCAGCATTTT. Its translation: CASSPAPGDRYQPQHF.

This clone has at least ten counts. V usage is TRBV5-1 and J usage is TRBJ2-7; 7 bases align to TRBD1. The V gene end was trimmed by 4 bases and the J gene end by 2 bases; junction bases not matched to a gene: 9. The CDR3 sequence is 15 residues long. From germline, CDR1 is SGHRS and CDR2 YFSETQ. This CDR3 reads CASSITTGATYEQYF. For the CDR3, the DNA is TGCGCCAGCAGCATTACTACAGGGGCCACCTACGAGCAGTACTTC. The full variable domain, rest sourced from reference TRBV5-1 and TRBJ2-7, is KAGVTQTPRYLIKTRGQQVTLSCSPISGHRSVSWYQQTPGQGLQFLFEYFSETQRNKGNFPGRFSGRQFSNSRSEMNVSTLELGDSALYLCASSITTGATYEQYFGPGTRLTVT.

A few counts support this clone. The junction departs from the called germline gene at one end, perhaps through a read error. The V and J genes are TRBV6-1 and TRBJ2-1, with 7 bases fitting TRBD2. Germline values: CDR1 MNHNS, CDR2 SASEGT. CDR3 length: 14 amino acids. The CDR3 spells CASIWRGYYDEQFF. The CDR3 DNA follows: TGTGCCAGCATCTGGCGGGGGTACTACGATGAGCAGTTCTTC.

This clone was detected a few times. J is TRBJ2-2 and V is TRBV6-2 or TRBV6-3; D unresolved. Germline V gene sequence: CDR1 MNHEY, CDR2 SVGEGT. CDR3 length: 15 amino acids. V was shortened by 0 bases and J by 7 bases, with 12 bases between the two germline ends. The DNA of the CDR3 is TGTGCCAGCAGTTACTCGAACGCGGTTATCGGGGAGCTGTTTTTT. The encoded protein is CASSYSNAVIGELFF.

This clone was recorded many times. No DNA is shown, since the ends of the CDR3 on it are uncertain; the CDR3 is the one TCRdb lists. The chain employs TRBV11-2 and TRBJ2-3; the table's D call, TRBD1, has no DNA check behind it. CDR1 SGHAT and CDR2 FQNNGV come from the germline V gene. Inclusive of both ends, the CDR3 amounts to 16 amino acids. The CDR3 is CASSFLWGGGTDTQYF.

This clone was recorded at least ten times. The chain combines TRBV28 with TRBJ1-3; D perhaps matches TRBD1 (6 bases). The CDR3 covers 19 residues. CDR1 and CDR2 (germline): MDHEN, SYDVKM. The V end lost 2 bases, the J end lost 0 bases, and 20 bases lay between the germline ends. The DNA of the CDR3 is TGTGCCAGCAGTTTACGGCCGAGGGACACATTCCTCTCTGGAAACACCATATATTTT. It yields the protein CASSLRPRDTFLSGNTIYF. The entire variable domain, with the rest obtained from reference TRBV28 and TRBJ1-3, is as follows: DVKVTQSSRYLVKRTGEKVFLECVQDMDHENMFWYRQDPGLGLRLIYFSYDVKMKEKGDIPEGYSVSREKKERFSLILESASTNQTSMYLCASSLRPRDTFLSGNTIYFGEGSWLTVV.

This clone was detected a few times. This rearrangement joins TRBV6-1 to TRBJ2-2; 15 bases agree with TRBD2. This CDR3 spans 17 amino acids. From germline, CDR1 is MNHNS and CDR2 SASEGT. Germline trimming cut 7 bases from V and 4 bases from J; bases unmatched to any gene: 7. The CDR3 protein is CASIGTSGGPGTGELFF. In DNA, the CDR3 is TGTGCCAGCATCGGGACTAGCGGGGGGCCAGGCACCGGGGAGCTGTTTTTT.

This clone has only one observation. Since no conserved phenylalanine or tryptophan closes the CDR3, a read error is the likely cause. The V and J genes are TRBV3-1 and TRBJ1-6, with a possible D match to TRBD1 (5 bases). This CDR3 is 14 amino acids long. V shed 1 base and J shed 9 bases, with 10 bases lying between them. The germline CDR1 and CDR2 sequences are LGHDT and YNNKEL (reference sequence). The CDR3 is CASSQGTSGSPLHL. For the CDR3, the DNA is TGTGCCAGCAGCCAAGGGACATCTGGTTCACCCCTCCACCTT.

This clone came up many times. A read error may explain this, as a much larger clone is one base away. J is TRBJ2-3 and V is TRBV15, with D hard to call. Trimming removed 1 base from V and 8 bases from J, with 13 bases in between. Per germline, CDR1 LNHNV and CDR2 YYDKDF (reference sequence). The CDR3 extends over 14 amino acids. CDR3 nucleotide sequence: TGTGCCACCAGCAGAGGGGTGGCCGCAGGTACGCAGTATTTT. Protein product: CATSRGVAAGTQYF.

This clone was seen ten or more times. V is TRBV6-1 and J is TRBJ1-5, with 11 nucleotides matching TRBD1. CDR1 is MNHNS and CDR2 is SASEGT in the germline V gene. J gave up 5 bases and V 9 bases, and 3 bases lay outside the gene matches. CDR3 length equals 13 residues. CDR3 DNA: TGTGCCAGTAGGGGACAGGGGGATCAGCCCCAGCATTTT. Its protein product is CASRGQGDQPQHF.

In this sample, this clone turned up many times. V is TRBV9 and J is TRBJ2-2; no clear D gene. Trimming removed 3 bases at V and 7 bases at J, with 13 bases between. From germline, CDR1 is SGDLS and CDR2 YYNGEE. The CDR3 spans 14 residues. The CDR3 loop reads CASSADPFGGELFF. CDR3 bases: TGTGCCAGCAGCGCGGACCCTTTCGGCGGGGAGCTGTTTTTT.

This clone occurred many times. The rearrangement joins TRBV6-1 to TRBJ2-5; D unresolved. Looked up from germline, CDR1 is MNHNS and CDR2 is SASEGT. Trimming stripped 2 bases from V and 2 bases from J, with 12 bases between. The CDR3 is 15 residues long. The DNA of the CDR3 is TGTGCCAGCAGTGAAACCGTGGCTGATCAAGAGACCCAGTACTTC. It codes for CASSETVADQETQYF.